This T cell receptor (beta chain) was sequenced for a study of blood T cell repertoires in COVID-19 (dated by TCRdb to about 2020). As for the study more broadly: Collaborator samples came from the United States, Italy and Spain and covered acute and convalescent phases of COVID-19. The prospective study material was composed of cDNA or gDNA derived from T cells, B-cell-depleted T cells, or PBMCs. Sample metadata almost always included a de-identified subject ID, COVID-19 status, age in years and sex. The samples were drawn from two sources: the first 160 participants of the ongoing ImmuneRACE study, and some 1,300 subjects contributed by 6 global collaborators. HLA class I and class II types, where available, came from metadata supplied by the sample provider rather than from assay-based typing. Deeply sampled blood TCRbeta repertoires from subjects exposed to, actively infected with, or recovered from COVID-19 were included in the dataset. A freely available public database, intended as a resource for researchers studying the immune response to SARS-CoV-2, is where the repertoires were released.

As concerns this clone: Which antigen it targets is not known. Base qualities are not provided; no much larger clone lies one nucleotide away.

Study-wide findings and limitations: The quantity of clinical and demographic metadata differed by source and by participant and was supplied without curation.

The immunoSEQ Assay, a bias-controlled multiplex PCR, was used to amplify TCRbeta CDR3 regions from genomic DNA. In the original analysis: The number of nucleated cells in each sample was estimated by amplification of reference gene primers within the assay. To quantify the absolute abundance of each unique TCRbeta CDR3 rearrangement, sequence reads were collapsed and filtered. Productive Simpson clonality was computed per sample as the square root of Simpson's diversity index over productive rearrangements. Sourced from immuneACCESS, this table was stored by TCRdb with only in-frame sequences that have V and J called. A share of the clones is absent; for the studies checked, an unresolved V gene accounts for under half, and the remainder has no known explanation. V, J and clone size are taken as reported in that table, and D and trimming were inferred from the DNA itself. Within this sample are a few hundred thousand clones, with 84% of them counted one time only. The ten largest clonotypes hold approximately 6.2% of the sample.

Participants in the prospective study were aged roughly 18 to 100 years, lived in 20 to 25 United States geographic areas, and enrolled through a virtual design. Cohort assignment in the prospective study relied on participant-reported clinical history from a screening survey and a study questionnaire. For ImmuneRACE Cohort 3, a participant was defined as recovered based on two consecutive negative NP/OP PCR tests, clearance by a healthcare professional, or resolution of symptoms. In the prospective study, mobile phlebotomists collected whole blood, serum and a nasopharyngeal or oropharyngeal swab from each participant. Participants in the prospective study had the option to provide additional blood draws and questionnaires over an approximately two-month period. Before DNA extraction, blood samples from the prospective study were shipped at room temperature or frozen. Inclusive of the bounding cysteine and phenylalanine, the CDR3 is 15 residues long. Only the CDR3 part of the read is kept: 45 bases, read in frame from the first base.

The rearrangement combines TRBV21-1 with TRBJ1-6. TRBV21-1 is deemed a pseudogene. The clonotype originates from a woman aged 40 to 50 who had recovered from COVID-19. Sequencing was done on a sample of PBMCs or T cells enriched from blood (not recorded which). CDR3 region: CASSKDGGWNSPLHF. The DNA sequence follows: TGTGCCAGCAGCAAAGACGGGGGGTGGAATTCACCCCTCCACTTT.